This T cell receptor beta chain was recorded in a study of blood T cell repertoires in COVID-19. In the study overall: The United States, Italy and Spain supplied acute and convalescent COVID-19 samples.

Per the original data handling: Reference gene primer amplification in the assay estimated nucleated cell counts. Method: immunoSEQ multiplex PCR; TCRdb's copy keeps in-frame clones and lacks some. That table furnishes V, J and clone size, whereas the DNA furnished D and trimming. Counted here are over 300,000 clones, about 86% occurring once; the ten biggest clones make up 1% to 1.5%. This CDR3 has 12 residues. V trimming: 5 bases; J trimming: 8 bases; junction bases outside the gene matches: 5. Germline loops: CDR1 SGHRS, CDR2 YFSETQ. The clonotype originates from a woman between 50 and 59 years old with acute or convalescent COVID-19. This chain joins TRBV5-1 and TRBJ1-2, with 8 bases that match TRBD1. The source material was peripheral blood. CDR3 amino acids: CASRGQAMGYTF. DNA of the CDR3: TGCGCCAGCAGGGGACAGGCGATGGGCTACACCTTC.